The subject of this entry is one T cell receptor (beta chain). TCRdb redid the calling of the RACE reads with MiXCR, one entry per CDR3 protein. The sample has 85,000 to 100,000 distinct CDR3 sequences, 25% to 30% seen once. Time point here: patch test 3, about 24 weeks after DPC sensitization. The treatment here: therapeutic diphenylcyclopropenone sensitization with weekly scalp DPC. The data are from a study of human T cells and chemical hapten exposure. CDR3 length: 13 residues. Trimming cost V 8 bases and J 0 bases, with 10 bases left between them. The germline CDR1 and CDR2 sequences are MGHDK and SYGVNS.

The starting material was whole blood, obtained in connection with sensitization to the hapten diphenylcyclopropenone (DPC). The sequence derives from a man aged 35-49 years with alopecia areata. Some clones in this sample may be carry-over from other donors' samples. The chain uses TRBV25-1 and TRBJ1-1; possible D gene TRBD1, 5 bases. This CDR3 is CASRDSLNTEAFF. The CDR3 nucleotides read TGTGCCAGCCGCGACAGCCTGAACACTGAAGCTTTCTTT.